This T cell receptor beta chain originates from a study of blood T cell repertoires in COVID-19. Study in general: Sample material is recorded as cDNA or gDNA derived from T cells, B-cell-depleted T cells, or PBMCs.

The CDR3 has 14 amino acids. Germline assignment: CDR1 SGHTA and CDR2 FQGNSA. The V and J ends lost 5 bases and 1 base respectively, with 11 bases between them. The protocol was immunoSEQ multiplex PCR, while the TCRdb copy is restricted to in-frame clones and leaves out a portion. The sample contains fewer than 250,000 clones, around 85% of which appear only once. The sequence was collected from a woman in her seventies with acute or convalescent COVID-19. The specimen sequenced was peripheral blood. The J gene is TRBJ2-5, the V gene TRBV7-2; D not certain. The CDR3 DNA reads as TGTGCCAGCAGCGTAAGTGGAGCCCAAGAGACCCAGTACTTC. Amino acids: CASSVSGAQETQYF.